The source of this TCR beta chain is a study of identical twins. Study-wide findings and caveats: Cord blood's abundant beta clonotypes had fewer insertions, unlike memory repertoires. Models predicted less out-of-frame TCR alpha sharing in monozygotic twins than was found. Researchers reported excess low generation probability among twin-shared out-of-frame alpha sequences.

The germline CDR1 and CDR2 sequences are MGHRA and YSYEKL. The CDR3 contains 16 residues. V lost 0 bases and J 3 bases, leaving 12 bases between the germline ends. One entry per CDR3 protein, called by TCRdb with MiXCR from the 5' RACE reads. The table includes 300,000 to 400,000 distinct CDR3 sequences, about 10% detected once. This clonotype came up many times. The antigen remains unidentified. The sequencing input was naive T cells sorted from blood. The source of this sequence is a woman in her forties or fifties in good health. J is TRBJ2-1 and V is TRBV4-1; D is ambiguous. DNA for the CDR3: TGCGCCAGCAGCCAAGAGTCCCGACGGAACTACAATGAGCAGTTCTTC. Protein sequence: CASSQESRRNYNEQFF.